Here is one T cell receptor beta chain with its context. Which antigen it targets is not known. Per-base qualities were not stored, and no clone one base away is much larger. Read against the paper, the sample's time point label means: baseline before first vaccination. Vaccinee samples were obtained from the UK trials COV001 and COV002, which included a single-blind randomized controlled phase 2/3 trial of AZD1222 (ChAdOx1 nCoV-19) in healthy adults. For TCRbeta chain sequencing, PBMC samples were collected from trial participants at day 0 and at day 28 after the second dose. This sample was taken from a study of T cell responses to AZD1222 COVID-19 vaccine (dated by TCRdb to about 2021). Concerning the study at large: AZD1222 recipients given second doses at about 4 weeks or at about 12 weeks were pooled, since spike-specific TCR depth and breadth were not found to differ between the two schedules. TCR sequencing was performed for roughly 250 trial participants, of whom about 200 were given two doses of AZD1222 and approximately 25 were given two doses of MenACWY control vaccine. Trial participants were enrolled by age into 18-55, 56-69 and 70-plus year subgroups, with approximately 150, 28 and 58 TCR-sequenced participants respectively. Findings and caveats that apply to the study as a whole: Conclusions about previously exposed vaccinees are limited, since just 6 or 7 AZD1222 recipients were seropositive for SARS-CoV-2 at baseline. Most participants were white British and females outnumbered males, and the authors suggested that clonal diversity may have been underestimated. After two AZD1222 doses, both the breadth and the depth of spike-specific TCRs were significantly higher than at day 0 and than in MenACWY recipients. The 56-69-year group was small, and its depth increase did not reach significance, likely because of low power. CD4 TCRs associated with the vaccine covered the entire spike protein, and the dominant responses were in regions 160-218 and 743-854. Nearly half of unique spike-specific TCRs reportedly recognized epitopes outside regions mutated in the B.1.351 and B.1.1.7 variants. Because no day 14 peak-response samples were available, the repertoires could be characterized only after the peak T cell response.

The CDR3 regions of human TCRbeta chains were analyzed by immunosequencing. In the source study's methods: TCRs in the repertoires were matched against a reference library of SARS-CoV-2-specific TCRs that had been generated with the MIRA antigen-specificity platform. Breadth was defined as the fraction of unique TCRs that were SARS-CoV-2-associated, and depth was defined as the fraction of total T cells that were SARS-CoV-2-associated. Using the MIRA data, each spike-specific TCR was mapped to the spike region that the TCR reacts to and placed in a CD4 or CD8 class. Log10-transformed breadth and depth values were compared by one-way ANOVA with Sidak's multiple comparisons tests. In its TCRdb copy, this immuneACCESS table keeps in-frame sequences only and misses some clones. Where compared with another copy, unresolved V genes explain less than half of these, and the others have no known cause. The V and J calls and clone size come from that table; D and trimming were worked out from the DNA. The sample has under 60,000 clones on record, around 80% of them singletons. The top ten constitute 10% of the sample.

CDR1 and CDR2 are read off the germline V gene as SGHVS and FNYEAQ. V is cut by 3 bases and J by 1 base, and the space between the germline ends is 13 bases. From its cysteine to its phenylalanine, the CDR3 spans 16 amino acids. The CDR3 DNA has 48 bases and is translated from base 1. The sample in question was peripheral blood, obtained on day 0 of AZD1222 vaccination. The clonotype was recovered from an adult in good health. Recombination joined TRBV7-6 with TRBJ1-3, with the D gene uncertain. CDR3 protein: CASSLGRSGSGNTIYF. The DNA is TGTGCCAGCAGCTTGGGCAGAAGCGGTTCTGGAAACACCATATATTTT.